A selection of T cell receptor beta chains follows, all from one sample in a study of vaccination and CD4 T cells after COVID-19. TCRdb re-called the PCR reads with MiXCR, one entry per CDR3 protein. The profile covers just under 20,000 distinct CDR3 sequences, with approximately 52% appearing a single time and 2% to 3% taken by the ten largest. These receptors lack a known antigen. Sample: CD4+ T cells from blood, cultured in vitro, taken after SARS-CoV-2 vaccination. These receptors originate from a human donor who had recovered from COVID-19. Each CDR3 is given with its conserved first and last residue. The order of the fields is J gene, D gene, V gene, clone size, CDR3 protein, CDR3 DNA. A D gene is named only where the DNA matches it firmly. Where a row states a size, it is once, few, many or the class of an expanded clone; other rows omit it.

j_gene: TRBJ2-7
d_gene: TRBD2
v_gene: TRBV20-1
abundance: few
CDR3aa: CSADGLAGGGYEQYF
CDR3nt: TGCAGTGCTGACGGACTAGCGGGAGGGGGCTACGAGCAGTACTTC

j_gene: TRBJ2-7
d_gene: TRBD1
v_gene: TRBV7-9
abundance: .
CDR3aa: CASSFGTVSYEQYF
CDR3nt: TGTGCCAGCAGCTTTGGGACAGTTTCTTACGAGCAGTACTTC

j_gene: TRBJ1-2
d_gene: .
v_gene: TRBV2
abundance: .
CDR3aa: CASSGMVIGGYTF
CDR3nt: TGTGCCAGCAGTGGAATGGTCATCGGAGGCTACACCTTC

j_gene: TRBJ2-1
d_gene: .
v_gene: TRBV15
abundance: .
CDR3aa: CATSREASFYNEQFF
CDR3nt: TGTGCCACCAGCAGAGAGGCTAGCTTCTACAATGAGCAGTTCTTC

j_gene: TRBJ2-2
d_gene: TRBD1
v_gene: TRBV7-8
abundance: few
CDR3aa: CASSPTGQVNTGELFF
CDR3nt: TGTGCCAGCAGCCCAACGGGACAGGTGAACACCGGGGAGCTGTTTTTT

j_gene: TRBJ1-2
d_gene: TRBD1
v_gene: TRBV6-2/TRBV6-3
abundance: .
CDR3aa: CASREHSGTGPDAANYGYTF
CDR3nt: TGTGCCAGCAGAGAACACTCCGGGACAGGGCCCGACGCGGCTAACTATGGCTACACCTTC

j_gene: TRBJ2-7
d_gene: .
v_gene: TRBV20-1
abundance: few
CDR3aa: CSASKQGGERSYEQYF
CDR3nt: TGCAGTGCTAGTAAACAGGGCGGTGAAAGGTCTTACGAGCAGTACTTC

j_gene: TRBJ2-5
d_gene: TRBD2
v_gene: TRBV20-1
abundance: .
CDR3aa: CSVKSGVVETQYF
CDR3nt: TGCAGTGTCAAAAGCGGGGTTGTGGAGACCCAGTACTTC

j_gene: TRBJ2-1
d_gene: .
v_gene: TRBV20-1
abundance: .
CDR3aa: CSAYWDSNNEQFF
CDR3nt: TGCAGTGCTTACTGGGACTCAAACAATGAGCAGTTCTTC

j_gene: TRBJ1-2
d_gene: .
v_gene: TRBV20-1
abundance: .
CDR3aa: CSARGGRPGWSYGYTF
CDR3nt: TGCAGTGCTAGAGGGGGCCGGCCGGGTTGGAGCTATGGCTACACCTTC

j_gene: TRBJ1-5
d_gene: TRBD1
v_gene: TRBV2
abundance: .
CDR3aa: CASSEVQGAFNQPQHF
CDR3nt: TGTGCCAGCAGTGAAGTCCAGGGGGCTTTCAATCAGCCCCAGCATTTT

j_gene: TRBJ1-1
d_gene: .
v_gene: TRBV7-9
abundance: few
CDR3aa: CASSFTTVNTEAFF
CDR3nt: TGTGCCAGCAGCTTTACGACAGTGAACACTGAAGCTTTCTTT

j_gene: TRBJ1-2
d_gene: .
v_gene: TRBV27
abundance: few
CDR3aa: CASSFDRMGGYTF
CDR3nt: TGTGCCAGCAGTTTCGACAGAATGGGGGGCTACACCTTC

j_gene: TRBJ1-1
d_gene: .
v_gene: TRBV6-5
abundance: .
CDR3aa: CASSYGGKDTEAFF
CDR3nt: TGTGCCAGCAGTTACGGGGGCAAGGACACTGAAGCTTTCTTT

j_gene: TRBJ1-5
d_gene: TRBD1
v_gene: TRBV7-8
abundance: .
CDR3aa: CASTDGQGGQPQHF
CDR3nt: TGTGCCAGCACCGACGGACAGGGGGGTCAGCCCCAGCATTTT